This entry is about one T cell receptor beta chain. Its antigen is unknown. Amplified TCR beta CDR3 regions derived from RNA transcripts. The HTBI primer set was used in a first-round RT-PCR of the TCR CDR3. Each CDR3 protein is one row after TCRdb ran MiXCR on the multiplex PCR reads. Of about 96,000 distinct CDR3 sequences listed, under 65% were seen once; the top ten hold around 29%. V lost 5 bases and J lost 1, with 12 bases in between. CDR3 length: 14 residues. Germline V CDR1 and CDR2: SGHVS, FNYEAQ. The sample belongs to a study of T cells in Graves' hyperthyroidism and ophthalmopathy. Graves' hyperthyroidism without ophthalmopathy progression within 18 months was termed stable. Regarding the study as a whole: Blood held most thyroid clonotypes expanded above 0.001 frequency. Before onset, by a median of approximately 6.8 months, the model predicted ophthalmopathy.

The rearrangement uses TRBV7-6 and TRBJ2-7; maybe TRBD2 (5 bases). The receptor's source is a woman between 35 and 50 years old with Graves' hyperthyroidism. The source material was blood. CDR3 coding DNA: TGTGCCAGCAGCCGGGGAGTGACTTCCTACGAGCAGTACTTC. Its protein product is CASSRGVTSYEQYF. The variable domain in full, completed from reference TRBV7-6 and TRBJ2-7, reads GAGVSQSPRYKVTKRGQDVALRCDPISGHVSLYWYRQALGQGPEFLTYFNYEAQQDKSGLPNDRFSAERPEGSISTLTIQRTEQRDSAMYRCASSRGVTSYEQYFGPGTRLTVT.